Below are 24 T cell receptor beta chains sequenced from a single sample in a study of T-cell memory formation after mild COVID-19. TCRdb used MiXCR to reprocess the 5' RACE reads, holding one entry per CDR3 protein. The sample has fewer than 200,000 distinct CDR3 sequences, roughly 13% seen once. The sequenced sample was PBMCs or a T cell subset sorted from them (not recorded which). The source is a young man who had mild COVID-19 (a few samples of this study predate the infection). Cell type and time point are not known.

This clonotype has a handful of counts. This rearrangement joins TRBV7-9 to TRBJ2-2, with D unclear. The ends were cut back, 1 base at V and 6 bases at J, with 9 bases in the middle. Germline CDR1 SEHNR, CDR2 FQNEAQ (reference sequence). The CDR3 is 14 residues long. The CDR3 spells CASSLDWAAGELFF. The CDR3, as DNA: TGTGCCAGCAGCTTAGACTGGGCTGCCGGGGAGCTGTTTTTT.

J is TRBJ1-3 and V is TRBV19; D unclear. Germline V lookup: CDR1 LNHDA, CDR2 SQIVND (reference sequence). The CDR3 has 14 residues. The V gene lost 9 bases and the J gene lost 2 bases, with 14 bases spanning the gap. The CDR3 protein is CASFSRSPGNTIYF. The CDR3 DNA sequence: TGTGCCAGCTTTTCCCGGTCCCCTGGAAACACCATATATTTT.

This clonotype came up a few times. This chain connects TRBV10-2 to TRBJ2-7; D is tentatively TRBD1 or TRBD2 (5 bases each). Per germline, CDR1 WSHSY and CDR2 SAAADI. Deletions cut 4 bases from V and 0 bases from J, with 10 bases between. This CDR3 spans 14 amino acids. CDR3: CASSGSGSSYEQYF. For the CDR3, the DNA is TGCGCCAGCAGTGGATCAGGGAGCTCCTACGAGCAGTACTTC.

This clonotype was seen a few times. The rearrangement links TRBV4-3 to TRBJ2-3, with 7 bases lining up with TRBD2. The trim removed 0 bases at V and 1 base at J, leaving 4 bases unmatched. The CDR3 sequence is 16 residues long. Germline values: CDR1 LGHNA, CDR2 YSLEER. CDR3 region: CASSQDGAGRTDTQYF. DNA of the CDR3: TGCGCCAGCAGCCAAGATGGAGCGGGGCGCACAGATACGCAGTATTTT.

This clonotype was counted between two and nine times. The chain combines TRBV5-6 with TRBJ1-2, with D perhaps matching TRBD1 (5 bases). The V end was cut by 0 bases, the J end by 1 base, with 13 bases between. This CDR3 comprises 16 residues. Germline values: CDR1 SGHDT, CDR2 YYEEEE. The CDR3 coding sequence is TGTGCCAGCAGCTTGGGTGGGGCCGATTATAACTATGGCTACACCTTC. This encodes CASSLGGADYNYGYTF.

The gene calls are TRBV4-2 and TRBJ2-5; 7 nucleotides align to TRBD2. Germline loops: CDR1 LGHNA, CDR2 YNFKEQ. CDR3 size: 17 residues. After removal of 1 base from V and 1 base from J, the junction contained 9 bases not matched to a gene. DNA for the CDR3: TGTGCCAGCAGCCAAGGGAGGTCCCCGGGGGGCCAAGAGACCCAGTACTTC. Its protein is CASSQGRSPGGQETQYF.

CDR3 loop: CASSYGLGGDADTQYF. CDR3 nucleotides: TGTGCCAGCAGTTACGGGTTGGGGGGTGACGCAGATACGCAGTATTTT. The chain combines TRBV6-6 with TRBJ2-3; D possibly corresponds to TRBD2 (6 bases). Germline loops: CDR1 MNHNY, CDR2 SVGAGI (reference sequence). This CDR3 contains 16 residues. V was pared by 2 bases and J by 4 bases, with 16 bases between.

The V gene is TRBV7-3, the J gene TRBJ2-3, with D unresolved. The CDR3 extends over 12 amino acids. Germline CDR1 SGHTA, CDR2 FQGTGA. Trimming shortened V by 4 bases and J by 8 bases, and 10 bases separated the two germline ends. The CDR3 here is CASSSGTRTQYF. CDR3 in DNA: TGTGCCAGCAGCTCCGGTACCCGTACGCAGTATTTT.

This clonotype was detected ten times or more. The V call is TRBV5-6, the J call TRBJ1-1; D is unresolved. The CDR3 has 12 amino acids. The V gene's germline CDR1 is SGHDT and CDR2 YYEEEE. V lost 1 base to trimming and J lost 11 bases, with 12 bases between them. The CDR3 coding sequence is TGTGCCAGCAGCTTGACAAACGGATTGGCTTTCTTT. Its translation is CASSLTNGLAFF.

The V and J genes are TRBV24-1 and TRBJ2-2; 8 bases are shared with TRBD2. CDR1 is KGHDR, CDR2 SFDVKD, per germline. The CDR3 sequence is 16 residues long. J lost 3 bases, V lost 3 bases, and 5 bases had no gene match. The CDR3 loop is CATSDPAGGDTGELFF. CDR3 in DNA: TGTGCCACCAGTGATCCTGCCGGGGGGGACACCGGGGAGCTGTTTTTT.

The chain carries TRBV4-3 and TRBJ2-3; no definite D call. The CDR3 has 15 amino acids. Germline CDR1 reads LGHNA; CDR2 reads YSLEER. Trimming left V 0 bases short and J 3 bases short, with 10 bases between. CDR3 in DNA: TGCGCCAGCAGCCAAGATCCCAGGCGGACAGATACGCAGTATTTT. The encoded protein is CASSQDPRRTDTQYF.

This clonotype was found a few times. The rearrangement links TRBV29-1 to TRBJ1-2, with 9 bases aligning to TRBD1. The trim removed 7 bases at V and 14 bases at J, leaving 8 bases unmatched. Looked up from germline, CDR1 is SQVTM and CDR2 is ANQGSEA. The CDR3 sequence is 10 residues long. CDR3 loop: CSGRDRGWTF. For the CDR3, the DNA is TGCAGCGGGCGCGACAGGGGGTGGACCTTC.

The J gene is TRBJ2-3, the V gene TRBV5-1; D uncertain. Looked up from germline, CDR1 is SGHRS and CDR2 is YFSETQ. CDR3 size: 14 residues. V was pared by 0 bases and J by 3 bases, with 8 bases between. The CDR3 is CASSLGVVTDTQYF. CDR3 sequence (DNA): TGCGCCAGCAGCTTGGGAGTGGTAACAGATACGCAGTATTTT.

This clonotype was counted a few times. The J gene is TRBJ2-2, the V gene TRBV7-2; no firm D call. The CDR3 loop spans 14 amino acids. V lost 6 bases and J 0 bases, leaving 8 bases between the germline ends. Germline V lookup: CDR1 SGHTA, CDR2 FQGNSA. The CDR3 spells CASSPPSNTGELFF. CDR3 DNA sequence: TGTGCCAGCAGTCCTCCTTCGAACACCGGGGAGCTGTTTTTT.

Ten or more counts support this clonotype. This chain joins TRBV20-1 and TRBJ2-2; D could derive from TRBD1 or TRBD2 (5 bases each). The CDR3 covers 13 residues. With 6 bases removed from V and 5 bases from J, the gap between germline ends came to 13 bases. Germline V gives CDR1 DFQATT, CDR2 SNEGSKA (reference sequence). The CDR3: CSARDPRTGELFF. DNA for the CDR3: TGCAGTGCCCGGGACCCTCGAACCGGGGAGCTGTTTTTT.

The table lists this clonotype with many counts. The V and J genes are TRBV7-2 and TRBJ1-2; D is unresolved. Germline V gene sequence: CDR1 SGHTA, CDR2 FQGNSA. This CDR3 has 12 amino acids. V was clipped by 0 bases and J by 8 bases, with 7 bases between them. Here the CDR3 DNA reads TGTGCCAGCAGCTTAGCGGGAAGGGGCTACACCTTC. Protein product: CASSLAGRGYTF. The complete variable domain, with remaining parts taken from reference TRBV7-2 and TRBJ1-2, reads GAGVSQSPSNKVTEKGKDVELRCDPISGHTALYWYRQSLGQGLEFLIYFQGNSAPDKSGLPSDRFSAERTGGSVSTLTIQRTQQEDSAVYLCASSLAGRGYTFGSGTRLTVV.

This sequence joins TRBV6-5 and TRBJ2-3, with 11 bases matching TRBD2. The V gene end was trimmed by 5 bases and the J gene end by 6 bases; junction bases not matched to a gene: 7. CDR3 length equals 15 residues. CDR1 and CDR2 from the germline V gene are MNHEY and SVGAGI. Here the CDR3 DNA reads TGTGCCAGCAGTCAAGTAGCGGGGGGGACCGATACGCAGTATTTT. Amino acid sequence: CASSQVAGGTDTQYF.

The chain is built from TRBV9 and TRBJ2-5, with 12 bases matching TRBD2. The CDR3 length is 18 residues. V lost 0 bases to trimming and J lost 5 bases; unmatched junction nucleotides: 11. CDR1 SGDLS and CDR2 YYNGEE come from the germline V gene. CDR3 amino acids: CASSVDPLAGGRAETQYF. The DNA of the CDR3 is TGTGCCAGCAGCGTAGACCCCCTAGCGGGGGGGCGAGCCGAGACCCAGTACTTC.

This clonotype has just a few counts. The chain joins TRBV3-1 to TRBJ2-5; 12 bases are shared with TRBD2. From germline, CDR1 is LGHDT and CDR2 YNNKEL (reference sequence). The V gene end was trimmed by 5 bases and the J gene end by 5 bases; junction bases not matched to a gene: 6. The CDR3 consists of 15 residues. CDR3 in DNA: TGTGCCAGCAGCGGGATGCTAGCGGGGGGGGAGACCCAGTACTTC. Translation: CASSGMLAGGETQYF.

V and J are TRBV27 and TRBJ2-1; a possible D gene is TRBD1 (6 bases). Germline lookup yields CDR1 MNHEY and CDR2 SMNVEV (reference sequence). The CDR3 has 15 amino acids. V gave up 4 bases and J gave up 5 bases, with 15 bases separating them. CDR3 sequence reads: CASSSQGRVNNEQFF. In DNA, the CDR3 is TGTGCCAGCAGTTCACAGGGCCGAGTCAACAATGAGCAGTTCTTC.

The rearrangement links TRBV28 to TRBJ1-1; unclear D gene. The CDR3 runs to 11 residues. V dropped 4 bases and J dropped 7 bases, with 7 bases sitting between them. Germline lookup yields CDR1 MDHEN and CDR2 SYDVKM. DNA of the CDR3: TGTGCCAGCAGTTCCGGGAGTGAAGCTTTCTTT. It yields the protein CASSSGSEAFF.

This clonotype was found a few times. V gene TRBV7-8 combines with J gene TRBJ1-3, with D unclear. Germline V gives CDR1 SGHVS, CDR2 FQNEAQ. V was trimmed by 3 bases and J by 0 bases, leaving 6 bases between them. The CDR3 has 14 residues. The CDR3 protein is CASSFNPSGNTIYF. DNA for the CDR3: TGTGCCAGCAGCTTCAACCCCTCTGGAAACACCATATATTTT.

The chain employs TRBV7-3 and TRBJ2-1, with D perhaps TRBD1 (6 bases). The CDR3 length is 15 residues. CDR1 and CDR2 (germline): SGHTA, FQGTGA. Deletions cut 5 bases from V and 4 bases from J, with 15 bases between. The CDR3 spells CASSPQQGPYNEQFF. The DNA of the CDR3 is TGTGCCAGCAGCCCCCAGCAGGGGCCGTACAATGAGCAGTTCTTC.

The sample holds a few counts of this clonotype. The chain has TRBV28 and TRBJ2-1; 10 positions agree with TRBD1. This CDR3 spans 15 amino acids. The V gene's germline CDR1 is MDHEN and CDR2 SYDVKM. With V trimmed by 8 bases and J by 8 bases, 12 bases remained unmatched. The CDR3 bases are TGTGCCAGCCCGTCCGGGACAGGGGCAAACCATGAGCAGTTCTTC. As protein: CASPSGTGANHEQFF.